One and the same sample provided the 5 T cell receptor beta chains below, sequenced in a study of T cells after yellow fever vaccination. TCRdb reprocessed the 5' RACE reads via MiXCR and lists one record per CDR3 protein. This table has some 52,000 distinct CDR3 sequences, 5% to 8.5% appearing once. Here the sequenced sample was CD8+ T cells not binding an NS4B(214-222) dextramer, sorted from PBMCs, taken roughly 46 days after the first yellow fever vaccination. These TCRs come from a man aged 18-30 years who received the YFV17D yellow fever vaccine.

This clonotype occurred a few times. The gene calls are TRBV6-2 or TRBV6-3 and TRBJ1-5; D perhaps matches TRBD1 (6 bases). Germline CDR1 MNHEY, CDR2 SVGEGT. There are 14 residues in the CDR3. V lost 5 bases to trimming and J lost 2 bases, with 10 bases between them. In nucleotides, the CDR3 is TGTGCCAGCAGTGACCCAGGGGGCAATCAGCCCCAGCATTTT. Encoded protein: CASSDPGGNQPQHF.

This clonotype was counted a few times. V gene TRBV4-1 combines with J gene TRBJ2-3, with TRBD2 matching over 11 bases. From germline, CDR1 is MGHRA and CDR2 YSYEKL. Trimming took 3 bases from V and 2 from J; bases not matched to a gene: 4. The CDR3 sequence is 16 residues long. The CDR3 is CASSHLTSGDTDTQYF. CDR3 DNA sequence: TGCGCCAGCAGCCATTTGACTAGCGGGGACACAGATACGCAGTATTTT.

This chain links TRBV29-1 with TRBJ2-6; D gene uncertain. V dropped 4 bases and J dropped 2 bases, with 9 bases sitting between them. Germline V gives CDR1 SQVTM, CDR2 ANQGSEA. This CDR3 contains 14 residues. CDR3 sequence reads: CSVVMGAGANVLTF. For the CDR3, the DNA is TGCAGCGTTGTAATGGGTGCTGGGGCCAACGTCCTGACTTTC.

V is TRBV19 and J is TRBJ2-7; the D gene is possibly TRBD2 (6 bases). Deletions cut 4 bases from V and 5 bases from J, with 15 bases between. Germline CDR1 and CDR2: LNHDA and SQIVND (reference sequence). This CDR3 contains 14 residues. CDR3 region: CASSTSGLSNEQYV. The CDR3 DNA reads as TGTGCCAGTAGTACCTCGGGACTTTCCAACGAGCAGTACGTC.

This clonotype has more than one count but fewer than ten. J is TRBJ2-3 and V is TRBV7-2, with D perhaps given as TRBD1 or TRBD2 (5 bases each). CDR1 and CDR2 (germline): SGHTA, FQGNSA. This CDR3 is 15 amino acids long. V lost 4 bases and J lost 5, with 16 bases in between. The CDR3 here is CASSSPSGAGDTQYF. The CDR3 DNA is TGTGCCAGCAGCTCCCCCTCCGGGGCGGGAGATACGCAGTATTTT. Drawing the rest from reference TRBV7-2 and TRBJ2-3, the complete variable domain is GAGVSQSPSNKVTEKGKDVELRCDPISGHTALYWYRQSLGQGLEFLIYFQGNSAPDKSGLPSDRFSAERTGGSVSTLTIQRTQQEDSAVYLCASSSPSGAGDTQYFGPGTRLTVL.